This note documents a single TCR beta chain sequence. Its antigen is not identified. CDR1 is SNHLY, CDR2 FYNNEI, per germline. Trimming stripped 6 bases from V and 8 bases from J, with 10 bases between. The CDR3 totals 11 residues. This sample is drawn from a study of T cell responses to AZD1222 COVID-19 vaccine. Whole-study findings and limits: Donors, mostly white British, included more females; clonal diversity was possibly underestimated.

Assay used: immunoSEQ multiplex PCR; TCRdb lists only in-frame clones, some missing. Of about 160,000 clones in the sample, 85% to 95% were seen once. This chain links TRBV2 with TRBJ1-1; D not certain. The sequences come from peripheral blood, collected 28 days after the second AZD1222 dose. The TCR comes from an adult who received the AZD1222 COVID-19 vaccine. DNA for the CDR3: TGTGCCAGCAGACTGACCGCAGAAGCTTTCTTT. It codes for CASRLTAEAFF.